The clone carrying this T cell receptor beta chain was observed many times. The target antigen is unknown. These data originate in a study of CD8 T cells in ankylosing spondylitis. 5'-RACE, quantitative and with molecular barcodes, yielded the TCR beta libraries. TCRdb re-called the 5' RACE reads with MiXCR, one entry per CDR3 protein. Altogether fewer than 550,000 distinct CDR3 sequences are present, about 5.7% being singletons, with the ten largest covering approximately 4%. Study-level results: Past studies reported some motif variants in reactive arthritis synovial fluid and blood. Blood of patients with ankylosing spondylitis appeared to be characterized by a TCR beta motif of about eight highly homologous variants. There was reportedly significant enrichment of clones that were disease-linked in matched ankylosing spondylitis synovial fluid.

CDR3 size: 13 residues. Germline CDR1 DFQATT, CDR2 SNEGSKA (reference sequence). Trimming shortened V by 4 bases and J by 7 bases, and 16 bases separated the two germline ends. Sequences were obtained from blood, either unsorted or a sorted T cell fraction (not recorded which). The genes are TRBV20-1 and TRBJ2-5, with no clear D. The clonotype originates from a male donor with ankylosing spondylitis. As DNA, the CDR3 is TGCAGTGCTACGCTGCGGTCCCCGCGGACCCAGTACTTC. Residues: CSATLRSPRTQYF.